These T cell receptor beta chains were read from a single sample in a study of shared clonotypes between healthy human individuals. Libraries were prepared by immunoSEQ multiplex PCR; TCRdb keeps only in-frame clonotypes and omits some of them. This table has 2 million to 2.5 million clones, 85% to 95% appearing once. The specimen was naive CD4+ T cells from PBMCs. The source of these receptors is a man between 18 and 29 years old in good health. Some clones in this sample may be carry-over from other donors' samples. CDR3s include the opening cysteine and the closing phenylalanine or tryptophan. D genes are given only for firm matches.

TRBJ2-7 TRBD2 16 TRBV5-4 TGTGCCAGCAGCCGCGGACTAGCGGGAGGGGAGTACGAGCAGTACTTC CASSRGLAGGEYEQYF
TRBJ2-6 TRBD1 17 TRBV30 TGTGCCTGGAGTGTGGGACAGGGGGCGGCTGGGGCCAACGTCCTGACTTTC CAWSVGQGAAGANVLTF
TRBJ2-3 - 16 TRBV6-1 TGTGCCAGCAGTGAACGGAGGGGCAGGAGCACAGATACGCAGTATTTT CASSERRGRSTDTQYF
TRBJ2-7 TRBD2 15 TRBV18 TGTGCCAGCTCACTACCAGGACTAGCGGGAGGCGAGCAGTACTTC CASSLPGLAGGEQYF
TRBJ2-7 - 13 TRBV9 TGTGCCAGCAGCGTAGAACAAGTAGGGAGACTGTACTTC CASSVEQVGRLYF
TRBJ1-1 TRBD1 13 TRBV10-3 TGTGCCATCAGTGTTGGAGGGGGCCCTGAAGCTTTCTTT CAISVGGGPEAFF
TRBJ2-2 - 16 TRBV7-9 TGTGCCAGCAGCTTAGCACGGCCCACGGGGACCGGGGAGCTGTTTTTT CASSLARPTGTGELFF
TRBJ1-1 - 15 TRBV5-1 TGCGCCAGCAGCTTTGAAGGGGGGCTTTACACTGAAGCTTTCTTT CASSFEGGLYTEAFF
TRBJ1-5 - 11 TRBV20-1 TGCAGTGCTAGCTTGGGACAGCCCCAGCATTTT CSASLGQPQHF
TRBJ2-3 TRBD1 14 TRBV5-1 TGCGCCAGCAGCTCGGACAGGGGGGGACATACGCAGTATTTT CASSSDRGGHTQYF